The rows below give T cell receptor beta chains drawn from one sample of a study of blood T cell repertoires in COVID-19. Measured with immunoSEQ multiplex PCR; TCRdb has only the in-frame clones, and not every one. The sample has about 230,000 clones, around four fifths seen once. The sequencing sample was made of peripheral blood. The source is a middle-aged man with acute or convalescent COVID-19. The CDR3 runs from the conserved cysteine through the conserved F or W. The D gene is left open where the match is weak. Some rows have no size entry. The others give once, few or many, or a class for an expanded clone.

>TRBJ2-1|13|TRBV10-1|TRBD2|once
CASSEGTSYEQFF
TGCGCCAGCAGTGAGGGGACTAGCTATGAGCAGTTCTTC
>TRBJ2-1|16|TRBV7-2|TRBD2|.
CASSLAGTSVIYEQFF
TGTGCCAGCAGCTTAGCCGGGACTAGCGTTATCTATGAGCAGTTCTTC
>TRBJ1-2|13|TRBV30|.|few
CAWSVLYNYGYTF
TGTGCCTGGAGTGTACTTTACAACTATGGCTACACCTTC
>TRBJ2-1|17|TRBV27|.|.
CASSSHRGSQGGNEQFF
TGTGCCAGCAGTTCCCATCGTGGGTCACAAGGCGGGAATGAGCAGTTCTTC
>TRBJ2-3|17|TRBV7-5|.|.
CVRSLRRREICPDTQYF
TGTGTCAGAAGCTTAAGGCGGCGGGAGATATGCCCAGATACGCAGTATTTT
>TRBJ2-1|11|TRBV29-1|.|.
CSVEKSQRQFF
TGCAGCGTTGAAAAAAGCCAGCGGCAGTTCTTC
>TRBJ1-5|16|TRBV6-4|.|.
CASIHSGGYSNQPQHF
TGTGCCAGCATTCACAGTGGGGGGTATAGCAATCAGCCCCAGCATTTT
>TRBJ2-7|16|TRBV18|TRBD1|.
CASSPERPGQGLEQYF
TGTGCCAGCTCACCGGAACGGCCGGGACAGGGACTAGAGCAGTACTTC
>TRBJ2-4|14|TRBV5-1|TRBD1|once
CASSLGGQGNIQYF
TGCGCCAGCAGCCTGGGGGGACAGGGAAACATTCAGTACTTC
>TRBJ1-4|14|TRBV5-6|.|.
CASSLRGVWEKLFF
TGTGCCAGCAGCTTGCGCGGAGTATGGGAAAAACTGTTTTTT
>TRBJ1-5|16|TRBV10-1|TRBD1|.
CASSEPQGAIYQPQHF
TGCGCCAGCAGTGAGCCCCAGGGGGCGATTTATCAGCCCCAGCATTTT
>TRBJ2-7|15|TRBV5-6|.|.
CASSLFAGANYEQYF
TGTGCCAGCAGCCTCTTTGCGGGGGCCAACTACGAGCAGTACTTC
>TRBJ1-6|15|TRBV30|.|.
CAWSGDQGWNSPLHF
TGTGCCTGGAGTGGAGACCAGGGTTGGAATTCACCCCTCCACTTT
>TRBJ2-7|14|TRBV7-2|.|.
CASSRGPDSYEQYF
TGTGCCAGCAGCCGGGGTCCTGACTCCTACGAGCAGTACTTC
>TRBJ2-3|14|TRBV9|.|.
CASSYGRAPDTQYF
TGTGCCAGCTCTTATGGCAGGGCCCCAGATACGCAGTATTTT